A single sample is the source of the 22 T cell receptor beta chains below, sequenced in a study of T-cell memory formation after mild COVID-19. TCRdb re-analysed the 5' RACE reads in MiXCR, keeping a single row per CDR3 protein. The sample shows 120,000 to 150,000 distinct CDR3 sequences, roughly 6.2% of them seen only once. The specimen sequenced was PBMCs or a T cell subset sorted from them (not recorded which). Receptor source: an adult woman who had mild COVID-19 (a few samples of this study predate the infection). Cell type and time point are not known.

V and J are TRBV6-5 and TRBJ1-2; D uncertain. The CDR3 runs 13 residues. Trimming removed 5 bases at V and 6 bases at J, with 13 bases between. Germline lookup yields CDR1 MNHEY and CDR2 SVGAGI. The CDR3 nucleotides read TGTGCCAGCAGTCTCGGGCGGGAGAATGGCTACACCTTC. This translates into CASSLGRENGYTF.

This clonotype was seen many times. The chain is built from TRBV20-1 and TRBJ2-1; D not resolved. V gave up 4 bases and J gave up 5 bases, with 6 bases separating them. The CDR3 runs to 11 residues. Germline CDR1 is DFQATT and CDR2 is SNEGSKA (reference sequence). The DNA of the CDR3 is TGCAGTGCTACCAGCGACAATGAGCAGTTCTTC. Residues: CSATSDNEQFF.

J is TRBJ2-3 and V is TRBV28; 8 positions agree with TRBD2. Trimming took 2 bases from V and 4 from J; bases not matched to a gene: 8. This CDR3 spans 16 amino acids. Germline loops: CDR1 MDHEN, CDR2 SYDVKM. CDR3 coding DNA: TGTGCCAGCAGTTTACGGGGGGGCAATTTAGCAGATACGCAGTATTTT. Its translation: CASSLRGGNLADTQYF. Drawing the rest from reference TRBV28 and TRBJ2-3, the complete variable domain is DVKVTQSSRYLVKRTGEKVFLECVQDMDHENMFWYRQDPGLGLRLIYFSYDVKMKEKGDIPEGYSVSREKKERFSLILESASTNQTSMYLCASSLRGGNLADTQYFGPGTRLTVL.

The J gene is TRBJ2-3, the V gene TRBV18; TRBD1 aligns across 7 bases. CDR1 and CDR2 from the germline V gene are KGHSH and LQKENI. The CDR3 is 16 amino acids. J lost 0 bases, V lost 3 bases, and 6 bases had no gene match. Written as DNA, the CDR3 is TGTGCCAGCTCACCCAAGCCGGGACAGAGCACAGATACGCAGTATTTT. It specifies CASSPKPGQSTDTQYF.

This clonotype has just a few counts. The gene calls are TRBV9 and TRBJ2-2; D gene uncertain. CDR3 length: 11 amino acids. Trimming removed 5 bases at V and 6 bases at J, with 5 bases between. Germline V gene sequence: CDR1 SGDLS, CDR2 YYNGEE. CDR3 protein: CASSHPGELFF. Written as DNA, the CDR3 is TGTGCCAGCAGTCACCCCGGGGAGCTGTTTTTT.

There are a few counts of this clonotype. The chain has TRBV5-1 and TRBJ1-4; D gene unclear. V lost 2 bases and J lost 7, with 12 bases in between. Germline CDR1 is SGHRS and CDR2 is YFSETQ. The CDR3 has 14 amino acids. The DNA for the CDR3 is TGCGCCAGCAGCTTAGAGGGCCGGGGTGAAAAACTGTTTTTT. Encoded protein: CASSLEGRGEKLFF. The full variable domain, rest sourced from reference TRBV5-1 and TRBJ1-4, is KAGVTQTPRYLIKTRGQQVTLSCSPISGHRSVSWYQQTPGQGLQFLFEYFSETQRNKGNFPGRFSGRQFSNSRSEMNVSTLELGDSALYLCASSLEGRGEKLFFGSGTQLSVL.

This clonotype came up a few times. The gene calls are TRBV9 and TRBJ1-2; 10 bases are shared with TRBD1. Trimming removed 3 bases from V and 3 bases from J; junction bases left unmatched: 5. CDR3 length: 15 residues. The germline V gene has CDR1 SGDLS and CDR2 YYNGEE. The CDR3 DNA reads as TGTGCCAGCAGCGCAGCGGGACAGGGGTACTATGGCTACACCTTC. Amino acids: CASSAAGQGYYGYTF.

The rearrangement links TRBV7-9 to TRBJ1-4; 7 nucleotides match TRBD1. V lost 3 bases and J lost 7; bases outside the gene matches: 8. This CDR3 comprises 15 residues. Germline CDR1 is SEHNR and CDR2 is FQNEAQ (reference sequence). The CDR3: CASSLGQMVGEKLFF. In DNA, the CDR3 is TGTGCCAGCAGCTTGGGACAGATGGTGGGTGAAAAACTGTTTTTT.

This clonotype appeared a few times. This chain uses TRBV7-3 with TRBJ2-5, with D possibly matching TRBD2 (6 bases). The germline CDR1 and CDR2 sequences are SGHTA and FQGTGA. Between the trimmed V and J ends, which lost 5 bases and 5 bases, there was a span of 18 bases. The CDR3 totals 15 residues. The CDR3 nucleotides are TGTGCCAGCAGCCCCAGAGGGACTCCCCCCGAGACCCAGTACTTC. Residues: CASSPRGTPPETQYF. Supplemented by reference TRBV7-3 and TRBJ2-5, the full variable domain reads GAGVSQTPSNKVTEKGKYVELRCDPISGHTALYWYRQSLGQGPEFLIYFQGTGAADDSGLPNDRFFAVRPEGSVSTLKIQRTERGDSAVYLCASSPRGTPPETQYFGPGTRLLVL.

This clonotype was recorded at least ten times. The chain uses TRBV15 and TRBJ2-5, with 9 bases identical to TRBD1. V was clipped by 0 bases and J by 4 bases; unmatched bases: 3. The germline gives CDR1 LNHNV, CDR2 YYDKDF (reference sequence). There are 15 residues in the CDR3. The CDR3 region is CATSREDRGTETQYF. The CDR3 DNA reads TGTGCCACCAGCAGAGAGGACAGGGGCACAGAGACCCAGTACTTC.

This rearrangement joins TRBV12-3 or TRBV12-4 to TRBJ2-3; possibly TRBD2 for D (5 bases). The CDR3 sequence is 14 residues long. Deletions cut 5 bases from V and 6 bases from J, with 15 bases between. CDR3 coding DNA: TGTGCCAGCAGTCTGGGGAGCCAAGGCGATACGCAGTATTTT. It translates to CASSLGSQGDTQYF.

In DNA form, the CDR3 reads TGTGCCAGCAGTGTCACTAGCGGGGGCGTAAACACCGGGGAGCTGTTTTTT. This translates into CASSVTSGGVNTGELFF. The chain employs TRBV12-3 or TRBV12-4 and TRBJ2-2; 11 positions match TRBD2. V lost 5 bases, J lost 2 bases, and 7 bases stayed unmatched. This CDR3 has 17 residues.

This clonotype was seen at least ten times. J is TRBJ1-1 and V is TRBV7-3; a weak D match, TRBD1 (5 bases). With 5 bases removed from V and 1 base from J, the gap between germline ends came to 11 bases. Germline V CDR1 and CDR2: SGHTA, FQGTGA. CDR3 length: 14 residues. The CDR3 DNA is TGTGCCAGCAGCCCGGGACGGAGGAACACTGAAGCTTTCTTT. As protein: CASSPGRRNTEAFF.

The genes are TRBV5-1 and TRBJ2-1; D may be TRBD1 (6 bases). The CDR3 extends over 16 amino acids. Germline CDR1 and CDR2: SGHRS and YFSETQ. V was cut by 4 bases and J by 4 bases, with 18 bases left in between. Here the CDR3 DNA reads TGCGCCAGCAGCCAGGATCCGGGACATGGGTACAATGAGCAGTTCTTC. Translated, it gives CASSQDPGHGYNEQFF.

This clonotype was observed many times. This sequence joins TRBV5-1 and TRBJ2-6, with D hard to call. The CDR3 is made up of 15 amino acids. The germline CDR1 and CDR2 sequences are SGHRS and YFSETQ. V gave up 3 bases and J gave up 0 bases, with 7 bases separating them. The CDR3 DNA reads as TGCGCCAGCAGCTCCGGTCTCTCTGGGGCCAACGTCCTGACTTTC. Translating it yields CASSSGLSGANVLTF.

This clonotype has a handful of counts. The rearrangement joins TRBV3-1 to TRBJ2-3; 7 nucleotides agree with TRBD1. The germline V gene encodes CDR1 LGHDT and CDR2 YNNKEL (reference sequence). J gave up 2 bases and V 1 base, and 3 bases lay outside the gene matches. The CDR3 has 15 residues. The CDR3 DNA follows: TGTGCCAGCAGCCAAGTTACAGGGGCCACAGATACGCAGTATTTT. Translating gives CASSQVTGATDTQYF.

This clonotype turned up a few times. V usage is TRBV10-3 and J usage is TRBJ2-4; TRBD2 matches at 12 bases. CDR1 ENHRY and CDR2 SYGVKD come from the germline V gene. With 1 base clipped from V and 2 bases from J, the junction kept 9 bases outside the gene matches. There are 19 residues in the CDR3. The CDR3 nucleotides read TGTGCCATCAGTGAGTTCGGACTAGCGGGGTTTGAGTCCAAAAACATTCAGTACTTC. Protein: CAISEFGLAGFESKNIQYF.

The table lists this clonotype with many counts. The chain carries TRBV20-1 and TRBJ2-3, with 10 bases matching TRBD2. Germline V gene data show CDR1 as DFQATT and CDR2 as SNEGSKA (reference sequence). The CDR3 spans 16 residues. V trimming: 5 bases; J trimming: 2 bases; junction bases outside the gene matches: 10. CDR3 coding DNA: TGCAGTGCTGCCCTTCTAGCGGGAGTGCACACAGATACGCAGTATTTT. Protein sequence: CSAALLAGVHTDTQYF.

This clonotype was picked up a small number of times. Here the CDR3 omits its conserved ending phenylalanine or tryptophan, so a read error is the likely source. The limits of the CDR3 on the DNA are not certain, so only TCRdb's listed CDR3 is given. The V gene is TRBV30, the J gene TRBJ1-1; the table's D call TRBD1 went unverified against the DNA. The CDR3 comprises 13 residues, both ends counted. Germline CDR1 and CDR2: GTSNPN and SVGIG (reference sequence). This CDR3 reads CAWSKDRVKRNFV.

This chain links TRBV7-8 with TRBJ1-4, with D unclear. Per the germline V gene, CDR1 is SGHVS and CDR2 is FQNEAQ. The CDR3 contains 15 residues. Between the trimmed V and J ends, which lost 3 bases and 0 bases, there was a span of 8 bases. CDR3 amino acids: CASSFLRATNEKLFF. The CDR3 DNA sequence: TGTGCCAGCAGCTTCCTCAGAGCAACTAATGAAAAACTGTTTTTT. Combining the CDR3 with reference TRBV7-8 and TRBJ1-4 gives the whole variable domain GAGVSQSPRYKVAKRGQDVALRCDPISGHVSLFWYQQALGQGPEFLTYFQNEAQLDKSGLPSDRFFAERPEGSVSTLKIQRTQQEDSAVYLCASSFLRATNEKLFFGSGTQLSVL.

In its sample, this clonotype was seen a few times. The gene calls are TRBV12-3 or TRBV12-4 and TRBJ2-2; no clear D. V was shortened by 6 bases and J by 5 bases, with 7 bases between the two germline ends. CDR3 length: 12 residues. DNA of the CDR3: TGTGCCAGCAGCCGTATTACCGGGGAGCTGTTTTTT. Translating gives CASSRITGELFF.

The chain carries TRBV10-3 and TRBJ2-7; D is ambiguous. This CDR3 is built from 13 residues. Trimming took 4 bases from V and 6 from J, leaving 13 bases between them. Germline values: CDR1 ENHRY, CDR2 SYGVKD. CDR3: CAISVGSGSEQYF. DNA for the CDR3: TGTGCCATCAGTGTCGGTTCCGGGTCCGAGCAGTACTTC.